This paragraph reports one TCR beta chain. Which antigen it targets is not known. No clone much larger than this one lies a single base away; base qualities are absent. This sample was included in a study of control samples from healthy donors and cancer patients (dated by TCRdb to between 2020 and 2021). Library preparation used the immunoSEQ multiplex PCR assay. TCRdb carries this immuneACCESS record with in-frame sequences only. Its versions omit some clonotypes, under half of them owing to an unresolved V gene in the studies checked, with the rest unexplained. Recorded for this sample are 95,000 to 150,000 clones; about 86% of them occurred a single time. The leading ten clones occupy around 10% of the sample. V gives up 4 bases and J gives up 1 base, and the segment between their germline ends measures 7 bases. The CDR3 has 14 amino acids, counting the end cysteine and phenylalanine. CDR3 DNA only is kept here, 42 bases in frame from base 1. For CDR1 and CDR2, the germline V gene lists KGHSH and LQKENI.

The sequence joins TRBV18 to TRBJ2-2; TRBD2 is a possible D gene, resting on 6 matching bases. The sequence came from a man younger than 40 in good health. The sequenced sample was blood. The encoded CDR3 is CASSRGVNTGELFF. The DNA sequence is given as TGTGCCAGCTCACGGGGGGTGAACACCGGGGAGCTGTTTTTT.